The sequence of this T cell receptor (beta chain) was determined in a study of identical twins. Study results and caveats: Among beta out-of-frame sequences, excess sharing between twins appeared weaker. Model-predicted out-of-frame TCR alpha sharing fell below observed values in monozygotic twins. Cord blood beta clonotypes that were abundant carried fewer insertions, and memory repertoires showed no such trend.

TCRdb reprocessed the 5' RACE reads with MiXCR, giving one entry per CDR3 protein. Altogether about 220,000 distinct CDR3 sequences are present, under 10% being singletons, with the ten largest covering about 1.9%. As concerns this clonotype: Its target is not known.

J was trimmed by 1 base and V by 4 bases; bases with no gene match: 7. CDR3 length equals 17 residues. From germline, CDR1 is MNHEY and CDR2 SVGAGI. A further study also used this sample, focusing on yellow fever vaccine responses in identical twins. That work states: Twins reportedly showed a vaccine T cell response that seemed partly convergent and partly personalized.

This chain connects TRBV6-5 to TRBJ2-3; 11 bases agree with TRBD2. This receptor was taken from a woman between 18 and 29 years old in good health. The sample taken for sequencing was memory (CD45RO+) T cells sorted from blood. The CDR3 DNA is TGTGCCAGCAGTTCGGGACTAGCGGATTTAGGCACAGATACGCAGTATTTT. It translates to CASSSGLADLGTDTQYF.